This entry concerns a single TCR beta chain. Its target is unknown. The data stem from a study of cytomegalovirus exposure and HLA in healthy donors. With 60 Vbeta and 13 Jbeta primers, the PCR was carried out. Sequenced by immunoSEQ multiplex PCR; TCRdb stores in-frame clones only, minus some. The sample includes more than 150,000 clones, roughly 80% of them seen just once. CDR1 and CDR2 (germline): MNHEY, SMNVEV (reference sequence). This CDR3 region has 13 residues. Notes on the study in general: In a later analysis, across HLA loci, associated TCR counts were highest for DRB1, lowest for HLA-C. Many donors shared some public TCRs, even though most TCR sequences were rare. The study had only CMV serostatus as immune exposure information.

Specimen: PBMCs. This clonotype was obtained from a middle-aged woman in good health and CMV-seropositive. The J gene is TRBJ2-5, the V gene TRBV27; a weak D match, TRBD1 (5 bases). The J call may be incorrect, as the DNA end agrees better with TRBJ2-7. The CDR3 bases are TGTGCCAGCAGTTTGACAGACACCTACGAGCAGTACTTC. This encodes CASSLTDTYEQYF.